This T cell receptor (beta chain) is drawn from a study of blood T cell repertoires in COVID-19. Study in general: Cohort 3 donors counted as recovered after two negative PCRs, clearance, or resolved symptoms. Spain, Italy and the United States supplied samples that represented acute and convalescent COVID-19.

Across fewer than 25 US areas, participants ranged in age from 18 to 89 years. Cohorts were determined from participant-reported clinical history. The CDR3 contains 14 residues. Germline V gives CDR1 MNHEY, CDR2 SVGAGI. V was shortened by 2 bases and J by 2 bases, with 10 bases between the two germline ends. Data came from immunoSEQ multiplex PCR; TCRdb stores just in-frame clones and leaves some out. The repertoire has hundreds of thousands of clones, 85% to 90% of them found once; the top ten carry around 2%. The sequenced material came from PBMCs or T cells enriched from blood (not recorded which). The TCR was taken from a woman aged 55-70 years in a cohort exposed to, infected with or recovered from COVID-19 (not recorded which). V and J are TRBV6-5 and TRBJ2-7, with D possibly matching TRBD2 (6 bases). The CDR3 here is CASSYGGETYEQYF. The CDR3 nucleotides are TGTGCCAGCAGTTACGGAGGGGAGACCTACGAGCAGTACTTC.